The subject of this entry is one TCR beta chain. Its antigen is still unknown. The PCR had 60 Vbeta and 13 Jbeta primers. The assay was immunoSEQ multiplex PCR, and TCRdb's table has in-frame clones only and misses some. In the table there are 250,000 to 300,000 clones, around 90% of which are singletons. This sample was included in a study of cytomegalovirus exposure and HLA in healthy donors. The CDR3 sequence is 17 residues long. V was clipped by 6 bases and J by 1 base, with 21 bases between them. In germline, CDR1 is SGHTA, CDR2 FQGNSA. Findings and limits, study-wide: Links to common viral pathogens appeared, in a later analysis, for several of the most significant clusters.

The sequenced sample was PBMCs. The receptor was derived from a girl aged 2-10 years in good health and CMV-seronegative. The chain couples TRBV7-2 to TRBJ1-1; tentative D call: TRBD1 (5 bases). The CDR3 DNA is TGTGCCAGCAGTTCTCGGGGACGGGGGACGGCGAACACTGAAGCTTTCTTT. Amino acids: CASSSRGRGTANTEAFF.